This T cell receptor beta chain appears in the sequencing data of a study of shared T cell receptors in the human thymus. Produced via immunoSEQ multiplex PCR; TCRdb's table is partial and in-frame only. The sample records 650,000 to 950,000 clones, over 75% being singletons. From germline, CDR1 is SGHDT and CDR2 YYEEEE. J was trimmed by 5 bases and V by 2 bases; bases with no gene match: 16. This CDR3 comprises 18 residues. The same specimen was also included in a second study, on human thymus T cells. This second study notes: Donation was from healthy Finnish infants who were having corrective surgery that addressed congenital heart defects. Thymic TCR repertoires of unrelated people reportedly overlapped highly.

The chain links TRBV5-6 to TRBJ2-3, with 8 nucleotides matching TRBD2. The receptor was isolated from a girl under three years old with a congenital heart defect. The material sequenced was thymocytes. The CDR3 sequence is CASSFKRGPWVGGDTQYF. For the CDR3, the DNA is TGTGCCAGCAGCTTCAAGCGGGGGCCCTGGGTGGGGGGAGATACGCAGTATTTT. The variable domain in full, with the rest retrieved from reference TRBV5-6 and TRBJ2-3, is DAGVTQSPTHLIKTRGQQVTLRCSPKSGHDTVSWYQQALGQGPQFIFQYYEEEERQRGNFPDRFSGHQFPNYSSELNVNALLLGDSALYLCASSFKRGPWVGGDTQYFGPGTRLTVL.